Following are 21 T cell receptor beta chains from one sample sequenced in a study of blood T cell repertoires in COVID-19. The method was immunoSEQ multiplex PCR; TCRdb's version includes in-frame clones alone and lacks a portion of them. The sample consists of around 170,000 clones, around 88% of them appearing once. Sequencing was performed on PBMCs or T cells enriched from blood (not recorded which). The receptors here all came from a woman in her twenties or thirties who had recovered from COVID-19.

This clone was seen once. The gene calls are TRBV7-9 and TRBJ1-1; 7 bases are a match to TRBD1. There are 15 residues in the CDR3. Germline V gives CDR1 SEHNR, CDR2 FQNEAQ (reference sequence). The junction had 8 bases not matched to a gene; V was cut back by 4 bases and J by 3 bases. CDR3 amino acids: CASSSRKQGYTEAFF. CDR3 bases: TGTGCCAGCAGCTCCCGGAAACAGGGGTACACTGAAGCTTTCTTT. Combining the CDR3 with reference TRBV7-9 and TRBJ1-1 gives the whole variable domain DTGVSQNPRHKITKRGQNVTFRCDPISEHNRLYWYRQTLGQGPEFLTYFQNEAQLEKSRLLSDRFSAERPKGSFSTLEIQRTEQGDSAMYLCASSSRKQGYTEAFFGQGTRLTVV.

This sequence joins TRBV7-2 and TRBJ2-1; 7 bases line up with TRBD2. The V gene end was trimmed by 4 bases and the J gene end by 4 bases; junction bases not matched to a gene: 4. The CDR3 covers 14 residues. The germline V gene has CDR1 SGHTA and CDR2 FQGNSA. CDR3 amino acids: CASSWASGYNEQFF. For the CDR3, the DNA is TGTGCCAGCAGCTGGGCTAGCGGTTACAATGAGCAGTTCTTC.

This sequence joins TRBV30 and TRBJ1-1; D remains unclear. The germline V gene has CDR1 GTSNPN and CDR2 SVGIG (reference sequence). V lost 2 bases, J lost 3 bases, and 13 bases lay in between. CDR3 length: 14 residues. The CDR3 nucleotides read TGTGCCTGGAGTCTTCTACTGACATACACTGAAGCTTTCTTT. Protein product: CAWSLLLTYTEAFF. The whole variable domain, filled in from reference TRBV30 and TRBJ1-1, reads SQTIHQWPATLVQPVGSPLSLECTVEGTSNPNLYWYRQAAGRGLQLLFYSVGIGQISSEVPQNLSASRPQDRQFILSSKKLLLSDSGFYLCAWSLLLTYTEAFFGQGTRLTVV.

This sequence joins TRBV5-1 and TRBJ1-2, with 8 bases aligning to TRBD1. V dropped 6 bases and J dropped 4; count of bases not matched to a gene: 11. Germline V gene data show CDR1 as SGHRS and CDR2 as YFSETQ. This CDR3 region has 15 residues. CDR3: CASNNQTGALYGYTF. In DNA, the CDR3 is TGCGCCAGCAACAACCAGACAGGGGCACTCTATGGCTACACCTTC.

The V and J genes are TRBV6-1 and TRBJ2-1, with D perhaps matching TRBD2 (5 bases). This CDR3 has 16 amino acids. The ends were cut back, 3 bases at V and 7 bases at J, with 19 bases in the middle. The germline V gene has CDR1 MNHNS and CDR2 SASEGT. The CDR3 bases are TGTGCCAGCAGTGAGTATCGGGGTGACGCGTCGAATGAGCAGTTCTTC. Translation: CASSEYRGDASNEQFF.

The gene calls are TRBV4-1 and TRBJ2-7, with 9 positions matching TRBD2. Germline trimming cut 2 bases from V and 6 bases from J; bases unmatched to any gene: 14. CDR3 length equals 17 residues. Germline V gene sequence: CDR1 MGHRA, CDR2 YSYEKL. In DNA, the CDR3 is TGCGCCAGCAGCCAATCACTATCTCGCGGGAGGGCCCCCGAGCAGTACTTC. Translating it yields CASSQSLSRGRAPEQYF.

The chain is built from TRBV6-1 and TRBJ2-7; tentative D call: TRBD1 (5 bases). V gave up 3 bases and J gave up 0 bases, with 12 bases separating them. Germline V gene data show CDR1 as MNHNS and CDR2 as SASEGT. The length of the CDR3 is 15 residues. CDR3 region: CASSEEDSASYEQYF. CDR3 DNA sequence: TGTGCCAGCAGTGAGGAAGACAGTGCCTCCTACGAGCAGTACTTC.

The gene calls are TRBV7-2 and TRBJ1-5, with unresolved D. The CDR3 runs 14 residues. The germline gives CDR1 SGHTA, CDR2 FQGNSA. The ends were cut back, 0 bases at V and 2 bases at J, with 5 bases in the middle. CDR3 region: CASSLAPGNQPQHF. The CDR3 DNA reads TGTGCCAGCAGCTTAGCTCCAGGCAATCAGCCCCAGCATTTT.

CDR3 sequence (DNA): TGCGCCAGCAGCCACCGAGGACTAGCGGGTCCCGAGCAGTACTTC. Translated: CASSHRGLAGPEQYF. The gene calls are TRBV4-1 and TRBJ2-7; 11 bases map to TRBD2. The CDR3 runs 15 residues. Germline assignment: CDR1 MGHRA and CDR2 YSYEKL. Germline trimming cut 3 bases from V and 6 bases from J; bases unmatched to any gene: 7.

The genes are TRBV6-6 and TRBJ1-5, with D possibly TRBD1 on 5 matching bases. The germline V and J ends were trimmed by 0 bases and 2 bases, with 11 bases remaining between them. The length of the CDR3 is 16 residues. Per germline, CDR1 MNHNY and CDR2 SVGAGI (reference sequence). The CDR3 loop is CASSYSGDFGNQPQHF. CDR3 bases: TGTGCCAGCAGTTACTCAGGGGATTTTGGCAATCAGCCCCAGCATTTT.

The rearrangement links TRBV7-2 to TRBJ2-7; 9 bases map to TRBD1. The V and J ends lost 6 bases and 5 bases, in that order; junction bases with no gene match: 11. CDR1 SGHTA and CDR2 FQGNSA come from the germline V gene. CDR3 length equals 15 residues. CDR3 DNA: TGTGCCAGCAGATTTAAGCGGGACAGGGCCCACGAGCAGTACTTC. Encoded protein: CASRFKRDRAHEQYF.

This clone was seen once. This sequence joins TRBV5-6 and TRBJ2-3; D might be TRBD1 (6 bases). This CDR3 spans 17 amino acids. Germline V CDR1 and CDR2: SGHDT, YYEEEE. Trimming cost V 4 bases and J 0 bases, with 18 bases left between them. CDR3 DNA: TGTGCCAGCAGCGGCGACAGGTTTTATACTAGCACAGATACGCAGTATTTT. This sequence encodes CASSGDRFYTSTDTQYF.

This clone appeared a single time. This chain links TRBV3-1 (or the pseudogene TRBV3-2) with TRBJ1-2; D is perhaps TRBD1 (5 bases). The germline V gene has CDR1 LGHDT and CDR2 YNNKEL (reference sequence). The V gene lost 1 base and the J gene lost 7 bases, with 16 bases spanning the gap. CDR3 length equals 15 residues. CDR3 bases: TGTGCCAGCAGCCAAGGAGGGACCTCGGGAGTTGGCTACACCTTC. It encodes CASSQGGTSGVGYTF.

The chain links TRBV28 to TRBJ1-2; D gene unclear. Trimming pared 10 bases from V and 0 bases from J, leaving 12 bases between. This CDR3 region has 13 residues. The germline V gene has CDR1 MDHEN and CDR2 SYDVKM. The CDR3 spells CATHSESNYGYTF. As DNA, the CDR3 is TGTGCCACACACAGTGAGTCTAACTATGGCTACACCTTC.

The DNA for the CDR3 is TGTGCCTGGAATGGGGGACAAGTTAATTCACCCCTCCACTTT. It encodes CAWNGGQVNSPLHF. This sequence joins TRBV30 and TRBJ1-6, with a weak D call TRBD1 (6 bases). The CDR3 contains 14 residues. V was trimmed by 4 bases and J by 6 bases, leaving 13 bases between them. Per germline, CDR1 GTSNPN and CDR2 SVGIG (reference sequence).

This chain uses TRBV29-1 with TRBJ2-5, with D perhaps TRBD2 (6 bases). Germline CDR1 SQVTM, CDR2 ANQGSEA. With 7 bases removed from V and 5 bases from J, the gap between germline ends came to 20 bases. This CDR3 spans 14 amino acids. DNA of the CDR3: TGCAGCGCGTTGTCCGGGAGTGGGGGGGAGACCCAGTACTTC. Translating gives CSALSGSGGETQYF.

V and J are TRBV28 and TRBJ1-2; 8 nucleotides match TRBD1. The CDR3 has 15 residues. The V and J ends lost 5 bases and 4 bases, in that order; junction bases with no gene match: 9. Germline CDR1 is MDHEN and CDR2 is SYDVKM. DNA for the CDR3: TGTGCCAGCAGTCCGAGGACAGGGAATGTCTATGGCTACACCTTC. This gives the protein CASSPRTGNVYGYTF.

J is TRBJ2-1 and V is TRBV2; TRBD2 agrees at 9 bases. Germline-derived CDR1 and CDR2 are SNHLY and FYNNEI. This CDR3 contains 15 residues. With V trimmed by 3 bases and J by 5 bases, 5 bases remained unmatched. The CDR3 nucleotides are TGTGCCAGCAGTGAGGGGCTAGCGGGGCACAATGAGCAGTTCTTC. The encoded protein is CASSEGLAGHNEQFF.

The rearrangement uses TRBV7-8 and TRBJ2-1; 10 nucleotides match TRBD2. From germline, CDR1 is SGHVS and CDR2 FQNEAQ. V lost 5 bases to trimming and J lost 3 bases; unmatched junction nucleotides: 4. The CDR3 spans 15 residues. The CDR3 sequence: CASSPGLADYNEQFF. In DNA, the CDR3 is TGTGCCAGCAGCCCCGGACTAGCGGACTACAATGAGCAGTTCTTC.

V and J are TRBV10-2 and TRBJ1-1; possible D gene TRBD1, 5 bases. The CDR3 is 13 amino acids. Trimming stripped 8 bases from V and 1 base from J, with 11 bases between. Per germline, CDR1 WSHSY and CDR2 SAAADI. CDR3 sequence (DNA): TGCGCCAGCGGGGGACTGGGGAACACTGAAGCTTTCTTT. Translated: CASGGLGNTEAFF.

J is TRBJ2-4 and V is TRBV15; TRBD1 matches 11 bases. The trim removed 3 bases at V and 6 bases at J, leaving 7 bases unmatched. Germline loops: CDR1 LNHNV, CDR2 YYDKDF (reference sequence). This CDR3 comprises 16 residues. CDR3 nucleotides: TGTGCCACCAGCAGGACGGACAGGGGGCAGAGAAACATTCAGTACTTC. It encodes CATSRTDRGQRNIQYF.